This entry concerns a single T cell receptor (beta chain). The antigen is not known. This sample is part of a study of T cell responses to AZD1222 COVID-19 vaccine. For the study at large: Second-dose intervals near 4 or 12 weeks were combined.

Germline values: CDR1 MNHEY, CDR2 SVGEGT. Between the trimmed V and J ends, which lost 3 bases and 4 bases, there was a span of 10 bases. This CDR3 comprises 13 residues. Profiling relied on immunoSEQ multiplex PCR, and the TCRdb table lists in-frame clones only, not all of them. The profile shows under 150,000 clones, roughly 93% of them singletons. Notes on the study in general: The study identified only five to seven AZD1222 recipients as seropositive at baseline. Unmutated variant regions reportedly attract nearly half of all spike-specific TCRs.

Source: peripheral blood, taken on day 0 of AZD1222 vaccination. This receptor was identified in an adult in good health. The chain links TRBV6-2 or TRBV6-3 to TRBJ2-7; D may be TRBD2 (6 bases). CDR3 protein: CASSYLSGYEQYF. The CDR3 region has the DNA TGTGCCAGCAGTTATCTTAGCGGTTACGAGCAGTACTTC.